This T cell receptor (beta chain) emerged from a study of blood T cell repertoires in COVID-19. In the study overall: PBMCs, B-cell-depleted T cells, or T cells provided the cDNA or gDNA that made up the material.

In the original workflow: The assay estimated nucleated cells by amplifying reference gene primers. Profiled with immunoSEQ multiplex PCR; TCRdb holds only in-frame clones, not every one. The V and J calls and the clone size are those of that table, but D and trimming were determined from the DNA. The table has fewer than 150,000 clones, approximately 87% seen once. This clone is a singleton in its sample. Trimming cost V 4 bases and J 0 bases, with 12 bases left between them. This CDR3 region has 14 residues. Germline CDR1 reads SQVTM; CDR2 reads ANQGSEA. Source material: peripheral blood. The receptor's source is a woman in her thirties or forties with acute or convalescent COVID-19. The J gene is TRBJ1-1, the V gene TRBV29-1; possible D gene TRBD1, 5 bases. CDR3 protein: CSVVGGGLNTEAFF. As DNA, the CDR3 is TGCAGCGTTGTGGGGGGGGGACTGAACACTGAAGCTTTCTTT.